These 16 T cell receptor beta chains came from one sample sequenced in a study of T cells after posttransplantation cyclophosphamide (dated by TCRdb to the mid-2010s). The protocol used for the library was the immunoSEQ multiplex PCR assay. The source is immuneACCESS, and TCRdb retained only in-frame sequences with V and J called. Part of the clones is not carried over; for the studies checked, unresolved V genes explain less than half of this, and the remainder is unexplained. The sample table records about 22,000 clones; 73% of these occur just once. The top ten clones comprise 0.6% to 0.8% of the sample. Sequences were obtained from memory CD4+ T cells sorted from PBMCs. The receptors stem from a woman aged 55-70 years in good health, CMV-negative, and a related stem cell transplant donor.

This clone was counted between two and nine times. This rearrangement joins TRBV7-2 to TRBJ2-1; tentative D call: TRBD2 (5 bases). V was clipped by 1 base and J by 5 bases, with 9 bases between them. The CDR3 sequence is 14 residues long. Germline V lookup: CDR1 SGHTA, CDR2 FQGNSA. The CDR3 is CASSLGTRNNEQFF. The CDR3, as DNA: TGTGCCAGCAGCTTAGGCACTAGGAACAATGAGCAGTTCTTC.

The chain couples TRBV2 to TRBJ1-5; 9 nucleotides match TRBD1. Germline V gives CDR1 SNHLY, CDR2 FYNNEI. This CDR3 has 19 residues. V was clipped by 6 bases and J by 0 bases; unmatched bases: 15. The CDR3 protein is CASSDGTGFSVRSNQPQHF. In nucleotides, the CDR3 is TGTGCCAGCAGCGACGGGACAGGGTTTTCCGTCCGTAGCAATCAGCCCCAGCATTTT.

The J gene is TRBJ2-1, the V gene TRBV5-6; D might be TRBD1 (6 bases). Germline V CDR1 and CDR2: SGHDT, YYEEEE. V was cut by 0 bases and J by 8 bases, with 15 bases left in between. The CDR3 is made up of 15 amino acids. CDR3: CASSLGGTTVHEQFF. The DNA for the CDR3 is TGTGCCAGCAGCTTGGGTGGGACAACAGTACATGAGCAGTTCTTC. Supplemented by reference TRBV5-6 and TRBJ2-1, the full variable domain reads DAGVTQSPTHLIKTRGQQVTLRCSPKSGHDTVSWYQQALGQGPQFIFQYYEEEERQRGNFPDRFSGHQFPNYSSELNVNALLLGDSALYLCASSLGGTTVHEQFFGPGTRLTVL.

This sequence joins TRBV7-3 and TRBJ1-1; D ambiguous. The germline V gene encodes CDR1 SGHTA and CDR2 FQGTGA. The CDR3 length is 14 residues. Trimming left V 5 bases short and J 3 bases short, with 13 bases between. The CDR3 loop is CASSPTLQDTEAFF. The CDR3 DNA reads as TGTGCCAGCAGCCCTACACTTCAGGACACTGAAGCTTTCTTT. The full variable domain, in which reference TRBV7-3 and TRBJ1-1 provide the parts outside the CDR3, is GAGVSQTPSNKVTEKGKYVELRCDPISGHTALYWYRQSLGQGPEFLIYFQGTGAADDSGLPNDRFFAVRPEGSVSTLKIQRTERGDSAVYLCASSPTLQDTEAFFGQGTRLTVV.

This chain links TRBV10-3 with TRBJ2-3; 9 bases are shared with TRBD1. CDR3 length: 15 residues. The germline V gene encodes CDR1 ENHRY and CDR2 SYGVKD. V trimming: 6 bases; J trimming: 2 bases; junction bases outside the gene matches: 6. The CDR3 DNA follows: TGTGCCATCAGCGCAGGGACAGGGCTCACAGATACGCAGTATTTT. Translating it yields CAISAGTGLTDTQYF.

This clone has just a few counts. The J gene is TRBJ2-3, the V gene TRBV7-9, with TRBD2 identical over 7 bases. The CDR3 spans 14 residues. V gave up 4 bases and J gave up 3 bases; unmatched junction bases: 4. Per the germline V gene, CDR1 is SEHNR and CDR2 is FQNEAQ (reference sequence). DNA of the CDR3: TGTGCCAGCAGCTCTAGCGGAGGTACAGATACGCAGTATTTT. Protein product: CASSSSGGTDTQYF.

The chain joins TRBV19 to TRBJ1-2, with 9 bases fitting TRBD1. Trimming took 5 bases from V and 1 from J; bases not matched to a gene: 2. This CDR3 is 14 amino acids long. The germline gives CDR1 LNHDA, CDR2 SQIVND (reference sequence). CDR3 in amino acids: CASSGQGLNYGYTF. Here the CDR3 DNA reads TGTGCCAGTAGTGGACAGGGGCTTAACTATGGCTACACCTTC.

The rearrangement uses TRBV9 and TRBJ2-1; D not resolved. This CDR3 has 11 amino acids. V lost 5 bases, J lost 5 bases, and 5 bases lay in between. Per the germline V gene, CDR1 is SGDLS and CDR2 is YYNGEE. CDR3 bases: TGTGCCAGCAGTTCAAACAATGAGCAGTTCTTC. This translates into CASSSNNEQFF.

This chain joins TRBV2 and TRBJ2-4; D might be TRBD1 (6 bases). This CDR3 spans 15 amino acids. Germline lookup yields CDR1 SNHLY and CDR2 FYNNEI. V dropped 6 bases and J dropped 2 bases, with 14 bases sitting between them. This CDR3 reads CASRFSRGTKNIQYF. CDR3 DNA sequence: TGTGCCAGCAGGTTTTCCAGGGGAACCAAAAACATTCAGTACTTC.

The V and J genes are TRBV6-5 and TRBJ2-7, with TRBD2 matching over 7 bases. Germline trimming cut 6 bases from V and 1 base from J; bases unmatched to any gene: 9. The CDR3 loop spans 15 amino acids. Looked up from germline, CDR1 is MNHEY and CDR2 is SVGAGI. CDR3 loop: CASRSPGGLSYEQYF. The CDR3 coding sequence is TGTGCCAGCAGATCCCCGGGGGGTCTATCCTACGAGCAGTACTTC.

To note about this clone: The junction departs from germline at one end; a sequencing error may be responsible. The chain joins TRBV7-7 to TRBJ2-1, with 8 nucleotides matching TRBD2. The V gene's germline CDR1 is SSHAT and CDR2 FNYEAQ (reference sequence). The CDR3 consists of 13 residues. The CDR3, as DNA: TGTGCTAGCAGCTCTAGCGGGCGAGGTGAGCAGTTCTTC. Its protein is CASSSSGRGEQFF.

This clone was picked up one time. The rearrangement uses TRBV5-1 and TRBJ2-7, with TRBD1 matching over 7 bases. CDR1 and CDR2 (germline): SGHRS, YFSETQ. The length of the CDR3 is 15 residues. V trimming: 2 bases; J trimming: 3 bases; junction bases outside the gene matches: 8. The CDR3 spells CASSLSDRAYYEQYF. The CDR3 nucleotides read TGCGCCAGCAGCTTAAGCGACAGGGCTTACTACGAGCAGTACTTC. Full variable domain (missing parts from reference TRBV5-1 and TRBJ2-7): KAGVTQTPRYLIKTRGQQVTLSCSPISGHRSVSWYQQTPGQGLQFLFEYFSETQRNKGNFPGRFSGRQFSNSRSEMNVSTLELGDSALYLCASSLSDRAYYEQYFGPGTRLTVT.

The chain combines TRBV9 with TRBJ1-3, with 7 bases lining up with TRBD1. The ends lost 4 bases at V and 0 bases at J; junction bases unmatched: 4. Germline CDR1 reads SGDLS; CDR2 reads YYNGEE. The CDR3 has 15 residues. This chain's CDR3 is CASSPRDSSGNTIYF. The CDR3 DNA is TGTGCCAGCAGCCCCCGGGACAGCTCTGGAAACACCATATATTTT. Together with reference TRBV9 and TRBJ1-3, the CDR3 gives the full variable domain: DSGVTQTPKHLITATGQRVTLRCSPRSGDLSVYWYQQSLDQGLQFLIQYYNGEERAKGNILERFSAQQFPDLHSELNLSSLELGDSALYFCASSPRDSSGNTIYFGEGSWLTVV.

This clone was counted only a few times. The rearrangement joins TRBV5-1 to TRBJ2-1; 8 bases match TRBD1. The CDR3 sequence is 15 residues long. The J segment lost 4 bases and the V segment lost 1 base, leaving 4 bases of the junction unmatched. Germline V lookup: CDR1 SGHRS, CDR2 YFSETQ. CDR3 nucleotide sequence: TGCGCCAGCAGCTTGACCACAGGGGGTTACAATGAGCAGTTCTTC. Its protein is CASSLTTGGYNEQFF.

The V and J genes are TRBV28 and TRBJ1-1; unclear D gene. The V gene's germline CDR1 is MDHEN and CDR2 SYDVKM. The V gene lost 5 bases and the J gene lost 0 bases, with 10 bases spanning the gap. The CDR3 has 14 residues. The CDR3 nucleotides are TGTGCCAGCAGTGTTCTTGGGCTGAACACTGAAGCTTTCTTT. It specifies CASSVLGLNTEAFF.

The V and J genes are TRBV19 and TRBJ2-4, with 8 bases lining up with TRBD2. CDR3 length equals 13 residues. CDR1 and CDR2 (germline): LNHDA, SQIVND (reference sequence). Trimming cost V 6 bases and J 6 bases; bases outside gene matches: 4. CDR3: CASRSGGGNIQYF. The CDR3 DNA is TGTGCCAGTAGGTCCGGGGGGGGAAACATTCAGTACTTC.